The source of this T cell receptor (beta chain) is a study of blood T cell repertoires in COVID-19. Profiling relied on immunoSEQ multiplex PCR, and the TCRdb table lists in-frame clones only, not all of them. The table has about 76,000 clones, under 95% seen once. V lost 5 bases, J lost 3 bases, and 16 bases lay in between. The CDR3 has 15 amino acids. CDR1 is LNHDA and CDR2 is SQIVND in the germline V gene (reference sequence). The sequence derives from a human donor in a cohort sampled during active COVID-19. Specimen: peripheral blood. The chain carries TRBV19 and TRBJ1-2, with a tentative D call TRBD1 (6 bases). The CDR3 loop reads CASSLAAHRDYGYTF. In DNA form, the CDR3 reads TGTGCCAGTAGTCTAGCGGCCCACAGGGACTATGGCTACACCTTC.